The text below deals with one TCR beta chain. The data were taken from a study of blood T cell repertoires in COVID-19. Per the germline V gene, CDR1 is LNHDA and CDR2 is SQIVND (reference sequence). J lost 2 bases, V lost 5 bases, and 5 bases had no gene match. CDR3 length: 14 amino acids. Produced via immunoSEQ multiplex PCR; TCRdb's table is partial and in-frame only. The sample includes roughly 91,000 clones, 76% of them seen just once. The TCR originated in a man aged 65-85 years with acute or convalescent COVID-19. Sequenced material: peripheral blood. The chain has TRBV19 and TRBJ2-7; 8 nucleotides match TRBD1. CDR3 loop: CASSSRTGTYEQYF. In DNA, the CDR3 is TGTGCCAGTAGTTCACGGACAGGGACCTACGAGCAGTACTTC. The full variable domain, with the rest looked up from reference TRBV19 and TRBJ2-7, is DGGITQSPKYLFRKEGQNVTLSCEQNLNHDAMYWYRQDPGQGLRLIYYSQIVNDFQKGDIAEGYSVSREKKESFPLTVTSAQKNPTAFYLCASSSRTGTYEQYFGPGTRLTVT.